Each of the 13 T cell receptor beta chains below was sequenced from the same sample in a study of T-cell reconstitution after alpha-beta-depleted transplantation in children (dated by TCRdb to about 2016). The library relied on PCR. Sequenced using an Illumina HiSeq 2500. To normalize quantification of the TCRbeta repertoire, the TCR libraries were built with molecular barcoding that relied on unique molecular identifiers. TCRdb trimmed the raw reads at Q25, called clones with MiXCR and kept productive beta chains. All rows with the same CDR3 protein become a single entry with the most common DNA and genes. The sample profile shows over 550,000 distinct CDR3 sequences; 10% of them were found once. About 4.3% of the sample rests with the top ten. The input for sequencing was PBMCs from the stem cell graft donor, taken from the stem cell graft. These receptors were obtained from a human donor who donated a stem cell graft to a child with acute myeloid leukemia.

In its sample, this clonotype was seen many times. The rearrangement links TRBV2 to TRBJ2-3; 9 bases agree with TRBD2. Germline loops: CDR1 SNHLY, CDR2 FYNNEI. V gave up 6 bases and J gave up 6 bases; unmatched junction bases: 10. The CDR3 consists of 15 residues. The DNA of the CDR3 is TGTGCCAGCAGGATGGGATCTAGCGGGACGGATACGCAGTATTTT. This codes for CASRMGSSGTDTQYF.

The chain carries TRBV29-1 and TRBJ2-3, with D hard to call. CDR1 and CDR2 from the germline V gene are SQVTM and ANQGSEA. CDR3 length equals 12 residues. V dropped 4 bases and J dropped 2 bases, with 7 bases sitting between them. CDR3 DNA: TGCAGCGTTGTTGTCTCCACAGATACGCAGTATTTT. It encodes CSVVVSTDTQYF.

This clonotype was seen at least ten times. The chain recombines TRBV7-2 with TRBJ2-1, with 10 nucleotides matching TRBD1. This CDR3 has 15 amino acids. Per germline, CDR1 SGHTA and CDR2 FQGNSA. V dropped 5 bases and J dropped 7; count of bases not matched to a gene: 8. The CDR3 DNA sequence: TGTGCCAGCAGCCTCTGGACAGGGGGTGAAAATGAGCAGTTCTTC. Translating it yields CASSLWTGGENEQFF.

Ten or more counts support this clonotype. The CDR3 DNA follows: TGTGCCAGCAGTGAGGGGCAGGGTAGGGCAGATACGCAGTATTTT. Amino acid sequence: CASSEGQGRADTQYF. J is TRBJ2-3 and V is TRBV25-1; D is possibly TRBD1 (5 bases). This CDR3 is built from 15 residues. Germline V lookup: CDR1 MGHDK, CDR2 SYGVNS. Trimming left V 3 bases short and J 4 bases short, with 14 bases between.

This clonotype was seen only a few times. V and J are TRBV18 and TRBJ2-5; D is uncertain. V was cut by 2 bases and J by 1 base, with 11 bases left in between. The CDR3 contains 15 residues. CDR1 is KGHSH and CDR2 is LQKENI in the germline V gene. The CDR3 bases are TGTGCCAGCTCACCAGTCCAGAGCTCCCAAGAGACCCAGTACTTC. Translating gives CASSPVQSSQETQYF.

This clonotype was seen ten or more times. The chain joins TRBV5-1 to TRBJ2-7; 7 bases agree with TRBD2. Germline lookup yields CDR1 SGHRS and CDR2 YFSETQ. CDR3 length: 15 residues. V lost 2 bases and J lost 6; bases outside the gene matches: 11. The CDR3 DNA is TGCGCCAGCAGCTTACCCGCGGGAGTGAAGGTCGAGCAGTACTTC. As protein: CASSLPAGVKVEQYF. Variable domain in full (rest from reference TRBV5-1 and TRBJ2-7): KAGVTQTPRYLIKTRGQQVTLSCSPISGHRSVSWYQQTPGQGLQFLFEYFSETQRNKGNFPGRFSGRQFSNSRSEMNVSTLELGDSALYLCASSLPAGVKVEQYFGPGTRLTVT.

The V call is TRBV7-6, the J call TRBJ2-7; 8 bases agree with TRBD2. CDR3 length: 15 amino acids. V lost 2 bases to trimming and J lost 3 bases; unmatched junction nucleotides: 6. The V gene's germline CDR1 is SGHVS and CDR2 FNYEAQ. CDR3 residues: CASSLFTSGGYEQYF. DNA of the CDR3: TGTGCCAGCAGCTTATTTACTAGCGGAGGCTACGAGCAGTACTTC.

The chain joins TRBV7-9 to TRBJ2-1, with D uncertain. Germline CDR1 is SEHNR and CDR2 is FQNEAQ (reference sequence). The V end lost 3 bases, the J end lost 10 bases, and 10 bases lay between the germline ends. This CDR3 has 12 residues. CDR3 in amino acids: CASSLDGWEQFF. The CDR3 nucleotides read TGTGCCAGCAGCTTGGACGGGTGGGAGCAGTTCTTC.

The V call is TRBV5-1, the J call TRBJ1-2; 11 nucleotides align to TRBD1. Trimming took 3 bases from V and 10 from J; bases not matched to a gene: 2. Per germline, CDR1 SGHRS and CDR2 YFSETQ. This CDR3 has 12 residues. As DNA, the CDR3 is TGCGCCAGCAGCTGGGACAGGGGGAACTACACCTTC. Its translation: CASSWDRGNYTF.

The CDR3 region is CASSSGPRGNEQFF. CDR3 DNA: TGTGCCAGCAGTTCCGGACCGCGGGGCAATGAGCAGTTCTTC. This chain joins TRBV12-3 or TRBV12-4 and TRBJ2-1; D might be TRBD2 (6 bases). Between the trimmed V and J ends, which lost 4 bases and 6 bases, there was a span of 13 bases. The CDR3 consists of 14 residues.

A remark on this clonotype: One base away lies a much larger clone, so this may be a sequencing read error. J is TRBJ2-7 and V is TRBV20-1, with D possibly being TRBD1 or TRBD2 (5 bases each). Germline V CDR1 and CDR2: DFQATT, SNEGSKA (reference sequence). Deletions cut 5 bases from V and 2 bases from J, with 7 bases between. This CDR3 comprises 11 residues. The CDR3 DNA reads as TGCAGTGCTGGGGGAACCTACGAGCAGTACTTC. This gives the protein CSAGGTYEQYF.

This clonotype came up many times. The V and J genes are TRBV29-1 and TRBJ2-7, with D hard to call. This CDR3 region has 13 residues. Trimming pared 8 bases from V and 0 bases from J, leaving 14 bases between. In germline, CDR1 is SQVTM, CDR2 ANQGSEA. CDR3 loop: CSFRESSSYEQYF. DNA for the CDR3: TGCAGCTTTAGAGAGAGTTCCTCCTACGAGCAGTACTTC.

This clonotype was picked up many times. The chain recombines TRBV11-2 with TRBJ1-1; D is unclear. Germline V gene lookup returns CDR1 SGHAT and CDR2 FQNNGV. The CDR3 contains 14 residues. Trimming removed 7 bases from V and 0 bases from J, with 12 bases in between. This CDR3 reads CASTSGTMNTEAFF. The CDR3 region has the DNA TGTGCCAGCACCTCGGGCACCATGAACACTGAAGCTTTCTTT.